This T cell receptor (beta chain) appears in the sequencing data of a study of PD-1 blockade in classical Hodgkin lymphoma. Assay: immunoSEQ multiplex PCR; the TCRdb copy retains only in-frame clones and omits some. This table has 20,000 to 25,000 clones, around 80% appearing once. Every single patient, without exception, relapsed after autologous stem cell transplantation, and brentuximab vedotin exposure varied. CDR3 size: 15 residues. Germline CDR1 reads SGHRS; CDR2 reads YFSETQ. The V end lost 4 bases, the J end lost 2 bases, and 16 bases lay between the germline ends. The specimen comprised peripheral blood mononuclear cells (PBMCs), sampled before the second cycle of nivolumab. This chain joins TRBV5-1 and TRBJ2-7; D uncertain. The TCR sequence derives from a human donor with classical Hodgkin lymphoma. The CDR3 loop is CASSRDQAPPYEQYF. The CDR3 DNA sequence: TGCGCCAGCAGCCGAGACCAGGCTCCCCCCTACGAGCAGTACTTC.